The clone carrying this T cell receptor beta chain was seen more than once but under ten times. Antigen specificity is unknown. This table comes from immunoSEQ multiplex PCR, and its TCRdb copy is limited to in-frame clones, with some not included. The repertoire holds about 140,000 clones, with approximately 80% as singletons. The V and J ends lost 2 bases and 3 bases respectively, with 7 bases between them. In germline, CDR1 is GTSNPN, CDR2 SVGIG (reference sequence). The length of the CDR3 is 13 residues. The sample belongs to a study of cytotoxic CD8 clonotypes in ibrutinib-treated CLL. General study points: Patients with sustained remission and those progressing were sampled at differing times.

This chain uses TRBV30 with TRBJ2-2; unclear D gene. Sequenced here: PBMCs, sampled after 36 months of ibrutinib treatment. This TCR came from a human donor with chronic lymphocytic leukemia. In DNA form, the CDR3 reads TGTGCCTGGAGTCCCAGATACACCGGGGAGCTGTTTTTT. Protein: CAWSPRYTGELFF. The variable domain in full, completed from reference TRBV30 and TRBJ2-2, reads SQTIHQWPATLVQPVGSPLSLECTVEGTSNPNLYWYRQAAGRGLQLLFYSVGIGQISSEVPQNLSASRPQDRQFILSSKKLLLSDSGFYLCAWSPRYTGELFFGEGSRLTVL.